The entry below describes one T cell receptor beta chain. Its antigen remains undetermined. Base qualities are not at hand, and no much larger clone is one base apart. The sample originates from a study of T cells after yellow fever vaccination (dated by TCRdb to the late 2010s). With respect to the entire study: The SMART-Seq v4 Ultra Low Input RNA kit was used to prepare libraries from fractions with low cell numbers. To track T-cell clones before and after primary and booster YFV17D yellow fever vaccination, bulk TCR alpha and beta repertoires were sequenced longitudinally. Two healthy male donors made up the cohort, one aged 18 to 30 years and the other aged 30 to 40 years. Blood was drawn at multiple timepoints before and after primary and secondary immunization, with bulk PBMC replicates and cell subsets isolated.

The CDR3 sequence holds 15 residues, the cysteine and phenylalanine included. Just the 45-base CDR3 DNA is kept, in frame starting at base 1. V and J are truncated by 4 bases and 3 bases respectively, leaving an intervening sequence of 17 bases. As encoded in the germline V gene, CDR1 is SGHTS while CDR2 is YDEGEE. What this sample's treatment or condition label stands for: live attenuated yellow fever vaccine strain. Two biological replicates of bulk PBMCs were collected at each blood-draw timepoint. A standard Ficoll-Paque protocol was used to isolate PBMCs from peripheral blood. TriZol was used to extract RNA from bulk PBMCs, CD4 and CD8 fractions, and dextramer-positive and dextramer-negative fractions. Summary of the overall study and its limitations: Computational filtering was required because FACS-sorted repertoires could contain abundant contaminating clonotypes from the bulk population. Compared with the primary T-cell response, the secondary T-cell response was faster but weaker, reaching its peak on day 5 rather than on day 15. The study included only two donors, which limits how far the findings can be generalized. A small share of clonotypes occurred in both CD4 and CD8 compartments, likely arising from convergent recombination. Most clones expanded after primary vaccination were re-detected after the booster (around 96% of CD4 and more than 70% of CD8), suggesting broad memory maintenance.

TCR cDNA was synthesized by 5'RACE template switching, through which a universal primer site and unique molecular identifiers were introduced. Priming of cDNA synthesis was performed from both the TCR alpha and TCR beta constant segments. Two PCR steps were used to amplify libraries, with sample barcodes and sequencing adapters being added in the second step. Sequencing of libraries was done on Illumina HiSeq 2500 (2x100 bp) or NovaSeq (2x150 bp). The source study handled its data this way. MIGEC handled demultiplexing of reads and collapsing into UMI consensus sequences, while MiXCR performed V(D)J alignment. Clonotypes responding to the vaccine were identified with edgeR on replicate PBMC samples, with the criteria of FDR below 0.01 and a log2 fold change above 5 up to day 15. Each bulk clonotype received a CD4 or CD8 identity based on whether the sequenced CD4 or CD8 repertoire contained that clonotype at higher abundance. TCRdb applied fastp at Q25 and MiXCR to the public reads, then kept only in-frame beta chains. Each entry is one CDR3 protein sequence, shown with its most common DNA and genes. Here the V and J calls rest on TCRdb's processing, not on the authors' analysis. The sample yields 250,000 to 350,000 distinct CDR3 sequences; about 6.6% were counted once. The biggest ten clones account for about a sixth of the sample.

The V and J genes are TRBV5-8 and TRBJ2-7; too little of a D gene remains to name it. Sequenced here: PBMCs, sampled roughly seven weeks after the first yellow fever vaccination. This sequence was found in a man aged 18 to 35 who received the YFV17D yellow fever vaccine. The CDR3 corresponds to CASSPRFLFCYEQYF. The DNA is TGTGCCAGCAGCCCCAGGTTCCTCTTCTGCTACGAGCAGTACTTC.